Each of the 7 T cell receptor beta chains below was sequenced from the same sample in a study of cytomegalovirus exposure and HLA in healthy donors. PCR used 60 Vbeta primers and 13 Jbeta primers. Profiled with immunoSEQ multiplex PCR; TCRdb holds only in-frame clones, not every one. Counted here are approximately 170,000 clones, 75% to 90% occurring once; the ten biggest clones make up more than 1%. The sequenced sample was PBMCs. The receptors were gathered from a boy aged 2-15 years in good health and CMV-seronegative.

CDR3: CASSVSGSSYEQYF. The CDR3, as DNA: TGCGCCAGCAGCGTAAGCGGAAGCTCCTACGAGCAGTACTTC. The chain carries TRBV5-1 and TRBJ2-7; possibly TRBD2 for D (5 bases). The CDR3 length is 14 residues. V lost 4 bases and J 0 bases, leaving 11 bases between the germline ends. Germline CDR1 and CDR2: SGHRS and YFSETQ.

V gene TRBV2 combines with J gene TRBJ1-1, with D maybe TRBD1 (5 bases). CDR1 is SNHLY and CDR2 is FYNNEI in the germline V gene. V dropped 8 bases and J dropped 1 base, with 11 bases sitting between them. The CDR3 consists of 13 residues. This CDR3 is CASRQFWNTEAFF. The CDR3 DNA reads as TGTGCCAGCCGACAGTTTTGGAACACTGAAGCTTTCTTT.

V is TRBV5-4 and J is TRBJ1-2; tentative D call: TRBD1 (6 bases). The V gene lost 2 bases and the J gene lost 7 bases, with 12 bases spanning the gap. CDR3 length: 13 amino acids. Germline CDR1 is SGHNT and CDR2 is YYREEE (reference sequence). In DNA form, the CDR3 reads TGTGCCAGCAGCTTAACAGGGTTTCCTGGCTACACCTTC. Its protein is CASSLTGFPGYTF.

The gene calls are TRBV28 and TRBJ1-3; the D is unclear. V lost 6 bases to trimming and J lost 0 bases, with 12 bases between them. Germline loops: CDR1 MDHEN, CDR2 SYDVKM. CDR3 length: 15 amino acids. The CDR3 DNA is TGTGCCAGCAGCCCTATCGGGAACTCTGGAAACACCATATATTTT. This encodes CASSPIGNSGNTIYF.

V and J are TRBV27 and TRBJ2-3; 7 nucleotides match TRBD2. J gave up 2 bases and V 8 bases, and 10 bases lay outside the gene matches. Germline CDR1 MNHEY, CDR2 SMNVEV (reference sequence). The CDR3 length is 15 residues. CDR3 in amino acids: CASSLAAPFTDTQYF. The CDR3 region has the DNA TGTGCCAGCTCTCTAGCGGCCCCCTTCACAGATACGCAGTATTTT.

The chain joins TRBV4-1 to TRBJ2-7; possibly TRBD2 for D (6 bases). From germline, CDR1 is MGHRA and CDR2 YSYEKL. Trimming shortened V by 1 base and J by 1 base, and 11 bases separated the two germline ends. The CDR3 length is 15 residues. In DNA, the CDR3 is TGCGCCAGCAGCCAAGTTAGCGGTTCATCCTACGAGCAGTACTTC. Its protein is CASSQVSGSSYEQYF.

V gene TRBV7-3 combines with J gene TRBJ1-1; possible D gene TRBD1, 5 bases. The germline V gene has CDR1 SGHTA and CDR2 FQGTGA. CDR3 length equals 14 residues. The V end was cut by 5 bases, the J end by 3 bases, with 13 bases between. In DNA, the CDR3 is TGTGCCAGCAGCCCTACAGGATCGGACACTGAAGCTTTCTTT. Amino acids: CASSPTGSDTEAFF.